The text below deals with one T cell receptor (beta chain). Its matching antigen is unknown. This sample was included in a study of response to subunit inactivated influenza vaccine. Study results and caveats: It was the authors' suggestion that each seasonal influenza vaccination recruits few new T cells.

MiXCR, run by TCRdb on the RT-PCR reads, gives a single entry per CDR3 protein. Of about 650,000 distinct CDR3 sequences detected, around 16% appear once; the ten largest clones hold approximately 10%. Looked up from germline, CDR1 is SGHRS and CDR2 is YFSETQ. V was trimmed by 5 bases and J by 5 bases, leaving 13 bases between them. The CDR3 runs 14 residues. The sequence was obtained from a middle-aged man who received an inactivated influenza vaccine. The chain couples TRBV5-1 to TRBJ1-4; D gene ambiguous. Source: PBMCs from blood, taken 12 days after vaccination. CDR3 DNA sequence: TGCGCCAGCAGTCCGGCAGAGCGAAATGAAAAACTGTTTTTT. It translates to CASSPAERNEKLFF.